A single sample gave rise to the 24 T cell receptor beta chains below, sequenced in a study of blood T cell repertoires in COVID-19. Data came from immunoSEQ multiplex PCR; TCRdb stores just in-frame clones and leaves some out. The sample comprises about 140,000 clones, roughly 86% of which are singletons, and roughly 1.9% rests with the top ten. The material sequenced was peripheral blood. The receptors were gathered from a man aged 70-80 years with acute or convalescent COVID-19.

Here the CDR3 reads CASSLESLTTNTEAFF. CDR3 DNA sequence: TGTGCCAGCAGCTTAGAGTCTTTGACTACGAACACTGAAGCTTTCTTT. The chain uses TRBV7-9 and TRBJ1-1; D is unclear. From germline, CDR1 is SEHNR and CDR2 FQNEAQ (reference sequence). Trimming removed 1 base from V and 1 base from J, with 13 bases in between. The CDR3 has 16 residues. Filled out from reference TRBV7-9 and TRBJ1-1, the complete variable domain reads DTGVSQNPRHKITKRGQNVTFRCDPISEHNRLYWYRQTLGQGPEFLTYFQNEAQLEKSRLLSDRFSAERPKGSFSTLEIQRTEQGDSAMYLCASSLESLTTNTEAFFGQGTRLTVV.

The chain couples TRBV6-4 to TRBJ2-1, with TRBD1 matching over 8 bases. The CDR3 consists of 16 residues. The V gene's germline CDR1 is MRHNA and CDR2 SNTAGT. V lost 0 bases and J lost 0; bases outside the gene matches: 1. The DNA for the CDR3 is TGTGCCAGCAGTGACTCCGGGACAGGCTCCTACAATGAGCAGTTCTTC. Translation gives CASSDSGTGSYNEQFF.

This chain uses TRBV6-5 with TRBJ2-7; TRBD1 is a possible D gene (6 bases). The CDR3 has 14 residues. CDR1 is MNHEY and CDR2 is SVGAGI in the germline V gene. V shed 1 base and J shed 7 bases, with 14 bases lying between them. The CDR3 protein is CASSYLSGAWEQYF. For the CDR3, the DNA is TGTGCCAGCAGTTACTTGTCAGGGGCTTGGGAGCAGTACTTC.

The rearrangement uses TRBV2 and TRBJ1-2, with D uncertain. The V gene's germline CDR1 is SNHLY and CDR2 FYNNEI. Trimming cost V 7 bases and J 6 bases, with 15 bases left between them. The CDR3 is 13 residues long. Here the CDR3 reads CASTAEGINGYTF. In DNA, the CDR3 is TGTGCCAGCACTGCGGAGGGCATCAATGGCTACACCTTC.

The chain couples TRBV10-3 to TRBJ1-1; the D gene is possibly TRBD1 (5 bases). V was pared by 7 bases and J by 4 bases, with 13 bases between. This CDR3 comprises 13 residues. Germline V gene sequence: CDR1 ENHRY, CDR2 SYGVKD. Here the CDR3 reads CAIKFPGGTEAFF. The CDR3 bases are TGTGCCATCAAGTTCCCCGGGGGCACTGAAGCTTTCTTT.

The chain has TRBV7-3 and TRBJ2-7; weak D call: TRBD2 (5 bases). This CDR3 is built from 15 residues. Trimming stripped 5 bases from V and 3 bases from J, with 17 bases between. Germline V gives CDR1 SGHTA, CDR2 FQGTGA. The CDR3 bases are TGTGCCAGCAGCCCCGGGGTCGGAGGCGGCTACGAGCAGTACTTC. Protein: CASSPGVGGGYEQYF.

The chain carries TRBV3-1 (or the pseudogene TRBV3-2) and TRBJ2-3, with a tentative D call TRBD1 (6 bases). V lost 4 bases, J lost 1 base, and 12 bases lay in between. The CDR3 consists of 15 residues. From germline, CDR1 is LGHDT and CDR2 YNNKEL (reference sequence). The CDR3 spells CASSPSGAGTDTQYF. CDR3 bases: TGTGCCAGCAGCCCCTCAGGGGCAGGCACAGATACGCAGTATTTT.

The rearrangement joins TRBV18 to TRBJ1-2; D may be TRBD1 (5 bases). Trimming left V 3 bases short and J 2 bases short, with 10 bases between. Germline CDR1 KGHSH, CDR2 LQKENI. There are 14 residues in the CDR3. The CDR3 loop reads CASSPGTENYGYTF. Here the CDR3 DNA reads TGTGCCAGCTCACCCGGGACTGAGAACTATGGCTACACCTTC.

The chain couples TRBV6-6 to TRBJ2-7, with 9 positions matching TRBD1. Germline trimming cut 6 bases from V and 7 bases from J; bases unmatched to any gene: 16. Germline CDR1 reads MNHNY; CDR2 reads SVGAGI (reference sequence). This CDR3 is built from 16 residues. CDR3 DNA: TGTGCCAGCAGGATCGGACAGGGGATAGAGGGTGGAGAGCAGTACTTC. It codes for CASRIGQGIEGGEQYF.

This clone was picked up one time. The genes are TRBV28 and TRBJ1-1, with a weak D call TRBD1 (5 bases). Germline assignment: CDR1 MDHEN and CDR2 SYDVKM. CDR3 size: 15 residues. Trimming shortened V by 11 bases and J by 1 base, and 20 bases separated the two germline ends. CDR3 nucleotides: TGTGCCGCATCAAAAACCGGGACTAGGAACACTGAAGCTTTCTTT. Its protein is CAASKTGTRNTEAFF. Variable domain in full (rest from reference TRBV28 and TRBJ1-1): DVKVTQSSRYLVKRTGEKVFLECVQDMDHENMFWYRQDPGLGLRLIYFSYDVKMKEKGDIPEGYSVSREKKERFSLILESASTNQTSMYLCAASKTGTRNTEAFFGQGTRLTVV.

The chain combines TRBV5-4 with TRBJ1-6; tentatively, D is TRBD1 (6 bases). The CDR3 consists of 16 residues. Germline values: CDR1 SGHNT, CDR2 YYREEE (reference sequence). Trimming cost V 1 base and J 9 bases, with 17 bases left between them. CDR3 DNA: TGTGCCAGCAGCTTGAAGGGCGGGGGCGGGAGTTCACCCCTCCACTTT. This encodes CASSLKGGGGSSPLHF.

CDR3 sequence reads: CASSPPLGLAAGNTIYF. For the CDR3, the DNA is TGTGCCAGCAGCCCCCCCCTTGGACTCGCTGCCGGAAACACCATATATTTT. The V gene is TRBV7-2, the J gene TRBJ1-3; D ambiguous. CDR1 and CDR2 from the germline V gene are SGHTA and FQGNSA. This CDR3 is 17 amino acids long. Trimming shortened V by 5 bases and J by 4 bases, and 21 bases separated the two germline ends.

CDR3 sequence reads: CASSSGLISGANVLTF. The CDR3 nucleotides read TGTGCCAGCAGTTCGGGACTGATCTCTGGGGCCAACGTCCTGACTTTC. This chain links TRBV6-5 with TRBJ2-6; tentative D call: TRBD2 (6 bases). With 4 bases removed from V and 0 bases from J, the gap between germline ends came to 10 bases. CDR3 length: 16 amino acids. Per germline, CDR1 MNHEY and CDR2 SVGAGI.

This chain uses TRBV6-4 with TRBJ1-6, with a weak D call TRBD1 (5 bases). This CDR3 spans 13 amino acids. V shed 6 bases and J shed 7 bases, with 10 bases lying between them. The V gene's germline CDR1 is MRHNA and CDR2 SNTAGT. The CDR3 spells CASSQGLNSPLHF. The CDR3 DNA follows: TGTGCCAGCAGCCAGGGCTTAAATTCACCCCTCCACTTT.

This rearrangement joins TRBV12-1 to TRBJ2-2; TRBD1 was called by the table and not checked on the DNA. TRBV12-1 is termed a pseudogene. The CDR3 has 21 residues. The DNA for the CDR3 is TGTGCCAGCAGCGAACGAGGGACATTCGGTGGACAGGGGGAGTGGACCGGGGAGCTGTTTTTT. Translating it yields CASSERGTFGGQGEWTGELFF.

This chain's CDR3 is CASSSLDSVSGNTIYF. The CDR3, as DNA: TGTGCCAGCAGCTCCCTCGACAGCGTATCTGGAAACACCATATATTTT. The chain has TRBV9 and TRBJ1-3; a possible D gene is TRBD1 (5 bases). Trimming removed 4 bases at V and 1 base at J, with 15 bases between. The germline CDR1 and CDR2 sequences are SGDLS and YYNGEE. The CDR3 has 16 residues.

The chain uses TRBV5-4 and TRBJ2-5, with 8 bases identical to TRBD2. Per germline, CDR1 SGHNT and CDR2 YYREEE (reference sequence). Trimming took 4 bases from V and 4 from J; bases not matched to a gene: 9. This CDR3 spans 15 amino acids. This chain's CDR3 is CASSPRGSGVETQYF. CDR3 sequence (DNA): TGTGCCAGCAGCCCTCGGGGTAGCGGGGTAGAGACCCAGTACTTC.

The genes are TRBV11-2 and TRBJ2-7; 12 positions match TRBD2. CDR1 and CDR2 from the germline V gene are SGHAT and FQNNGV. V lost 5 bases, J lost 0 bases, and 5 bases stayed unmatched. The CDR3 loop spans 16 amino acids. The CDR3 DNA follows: TGTGCCAGCAGCCGTTGGACTAGCGGGATCTCCTACGAGCAGTACTTC. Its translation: CASSRWTSGISYEQYF.

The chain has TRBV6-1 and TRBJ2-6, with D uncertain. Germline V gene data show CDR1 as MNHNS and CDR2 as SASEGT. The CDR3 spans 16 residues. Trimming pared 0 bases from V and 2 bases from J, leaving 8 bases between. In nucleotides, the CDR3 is TGTGCCAGCAGTGAAGCGCTTCGGGCTGGGGCCAACGTCCTGACTTTC. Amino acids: CASSEALRAGANVLTF.

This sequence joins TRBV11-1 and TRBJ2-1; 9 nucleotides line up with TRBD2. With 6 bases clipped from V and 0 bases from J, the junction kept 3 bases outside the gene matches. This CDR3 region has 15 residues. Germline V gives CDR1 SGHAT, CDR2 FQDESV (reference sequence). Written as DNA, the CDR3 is TGTGCCAGCAGGTATAGCGGGAGCTCCTACAATGAGCAGTTCTTC. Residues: CASRYSGSSYNEQFF.

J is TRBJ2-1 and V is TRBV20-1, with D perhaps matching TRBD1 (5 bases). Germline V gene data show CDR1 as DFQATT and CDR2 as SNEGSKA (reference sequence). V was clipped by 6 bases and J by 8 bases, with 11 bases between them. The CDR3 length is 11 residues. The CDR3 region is CSAGQSHEQFF. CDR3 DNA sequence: TGCAGTGCGGGGCAATCCCATGAGCAGTTCTTC.

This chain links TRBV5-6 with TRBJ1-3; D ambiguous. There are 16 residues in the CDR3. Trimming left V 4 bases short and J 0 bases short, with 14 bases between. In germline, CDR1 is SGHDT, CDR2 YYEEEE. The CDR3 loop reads CASSNYARISGNTIYF. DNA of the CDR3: TGTGCCAGCAGCAACTACGCGCGGATCTCTGGAAACACCATATATTTT. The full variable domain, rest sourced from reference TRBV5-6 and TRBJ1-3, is DAGVTQSPTHLIKTRGQQVTLRCSPKSGHDTVSWYQQALGQGPQFIFQYYEEEERQRGNFPDRFSGHQFPNYSSELNVNALLLGDSALYLCASSNYARISGNTIYFGEGSWLTVV.

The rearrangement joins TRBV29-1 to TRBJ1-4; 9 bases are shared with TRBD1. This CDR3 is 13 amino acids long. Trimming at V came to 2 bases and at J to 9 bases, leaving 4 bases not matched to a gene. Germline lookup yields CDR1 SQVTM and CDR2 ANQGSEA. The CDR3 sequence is CSVESGQGKKLFF. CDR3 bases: TGCAGCGTTGAATCCGGACAGGGGAAAAAACTGTTTTTT.

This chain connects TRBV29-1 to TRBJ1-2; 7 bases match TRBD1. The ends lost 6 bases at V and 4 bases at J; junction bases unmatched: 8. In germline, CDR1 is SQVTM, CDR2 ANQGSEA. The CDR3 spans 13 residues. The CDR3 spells CSVEPGQLYGYTF. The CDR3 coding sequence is TGCAGCGTGGAGCCGGGACAGCTCTATGGCTACACCTTC.